This T cell receptor beta chain is drawn from a study of blood T cell repertoires in COVID-19. Profiled with immunoSEQ multiplex PCR; TCRdb holds only in-frame clones, not every one. The table includes around 190,000 clones, about 83% detected once. This clone was detected once. A junction boundary mismatches the germline segment, possibly from a read error. The TCR comes from a middle-aged man with acute COVID-19. Material: PBMCs or T cells enriched from blood (not recorded which).

CDR3 sequence (DNA): TGTGCTAGCAGCTTAGGATGGGGGCCTAATGAAAAACTGTTTTTT. It codes for CASSLGWGPNEKLFF. J is TRBJ1-4 and V is TRBV7-7; perhaps TRBD1 as D (6 bases). The length of the CDR3 is 15 residues. The germline gives CDR1 SSHAT, CDR2 FNYEAQ (reference sequence).